The 2 T cell receptor beta chains reported below all come from one sample, sequenced in a study of blood T cell repertoires in COVID-19. Using immunoSEQ multiplex PCR, the repertoire was profiled, and TCRdb retains in-frame clones only, with some absent. Of more than 200,000 clones in the sample, around 89% were seen once. The source material was peripheral blood. Every receptor here comes from a man between 65 and 80 years old with acute or convalescent COVID-19.

In this sample, this clone turned up a few times. The J gene is TRBJ2-1, the V gene TRBV5-1; 7 positions agree with TRBD2. The ends lost 0 bases at V and 6 bases at J; junction bases unmatched: 6. CDR1 is SGHRS and CDR2 is YFSETQ in the germline V gene. The CDR3 totals 15 residues. The CDR3, as DNA: TGCGCCAGCAGCTTGGGGAGCGGGATCGGCAATGAGCAGTTCTTC. Amino acid sequence: CASSLGSGIGNEQFF.

The gene calls are TRBV3-1 (or the pseudogene TRBV3-2) and TRBJ2-3; 10 bases are shared with TRBD2. V was clipped by 3 bases and J by 7 bases; unmatched bases: 7. This CDR3 is built from 15 residues. Germline CDR1 LGHDT, CDR2 YNNKEL (reference sequence). This chain's CDR3 is CASSQTPTSGNTQYF. The CDR3 region has the DNA TGTGCCAGCAGCCAGACTCCAACTAGCGGGAATACGCAGTATTTT.